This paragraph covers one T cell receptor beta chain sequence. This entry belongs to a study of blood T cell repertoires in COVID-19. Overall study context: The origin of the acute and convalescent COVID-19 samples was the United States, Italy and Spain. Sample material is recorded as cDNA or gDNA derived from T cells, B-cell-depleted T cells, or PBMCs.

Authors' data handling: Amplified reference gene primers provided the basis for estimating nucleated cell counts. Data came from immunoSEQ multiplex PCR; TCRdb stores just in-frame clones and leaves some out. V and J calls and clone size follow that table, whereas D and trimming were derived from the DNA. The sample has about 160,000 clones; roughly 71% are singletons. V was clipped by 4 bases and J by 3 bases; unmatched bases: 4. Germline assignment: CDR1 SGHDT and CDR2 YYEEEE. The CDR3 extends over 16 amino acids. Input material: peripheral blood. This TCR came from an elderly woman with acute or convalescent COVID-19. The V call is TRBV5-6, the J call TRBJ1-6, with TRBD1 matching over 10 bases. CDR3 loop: CASSGRDRGYNSPLHF. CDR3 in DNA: TGTGCCAGCAGCGGACGGGACAGGGGCTATAATTCACCCCTCCACTTT.